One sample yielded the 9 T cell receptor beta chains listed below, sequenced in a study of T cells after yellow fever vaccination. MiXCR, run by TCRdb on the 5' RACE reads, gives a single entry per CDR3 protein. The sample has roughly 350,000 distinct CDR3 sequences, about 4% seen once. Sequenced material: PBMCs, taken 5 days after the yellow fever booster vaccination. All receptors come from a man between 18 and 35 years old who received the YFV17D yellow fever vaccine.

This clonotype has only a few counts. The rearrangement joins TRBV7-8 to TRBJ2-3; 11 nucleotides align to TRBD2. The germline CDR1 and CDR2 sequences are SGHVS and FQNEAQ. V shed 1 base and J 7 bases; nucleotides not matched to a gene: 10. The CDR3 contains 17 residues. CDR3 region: CASSLERLAGGGNTQYF. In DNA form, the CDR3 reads TGTGCCAGCAGCTTAGAACGGCTAGCGGGGGGTGGAAATACGCAGTATTTT.

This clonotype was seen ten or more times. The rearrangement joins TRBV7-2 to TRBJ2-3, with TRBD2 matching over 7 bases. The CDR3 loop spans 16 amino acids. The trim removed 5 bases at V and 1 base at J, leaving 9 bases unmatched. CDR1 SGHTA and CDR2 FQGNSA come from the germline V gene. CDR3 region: CASSPGGRGGTDTQYF. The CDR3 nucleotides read TGTGCCAGCAGCCCGGGGGGTCGGGGGGGCACAGATACGCAGTATTTT.

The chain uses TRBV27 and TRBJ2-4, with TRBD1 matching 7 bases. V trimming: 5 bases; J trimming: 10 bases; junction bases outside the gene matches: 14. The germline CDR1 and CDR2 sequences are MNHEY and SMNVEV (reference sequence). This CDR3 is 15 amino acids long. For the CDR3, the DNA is TGTGCCAGCAGTCCCCGCGCAGGGGGAAGGGGTATTCAGTACTTC. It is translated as CASSPRAGGRGIQYF.

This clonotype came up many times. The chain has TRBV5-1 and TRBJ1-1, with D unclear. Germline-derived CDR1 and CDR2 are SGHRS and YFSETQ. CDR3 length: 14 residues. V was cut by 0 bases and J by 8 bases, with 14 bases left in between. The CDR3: CASSLVRSSFEAFF. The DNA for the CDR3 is TGCGCCAGCAGCTTGGTGAGGAGCAGTTTCGAAGCTTTCTTT.

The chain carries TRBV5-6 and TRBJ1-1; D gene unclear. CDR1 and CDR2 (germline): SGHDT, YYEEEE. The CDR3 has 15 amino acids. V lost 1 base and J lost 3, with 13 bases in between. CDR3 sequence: CASSLRLMGHTEAFF. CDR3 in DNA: TGTGCCAGCAGCTTGAGACTGATGGGCCACACTGAAGCTTTCTTT. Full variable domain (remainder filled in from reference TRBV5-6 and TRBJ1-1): DAGVTQSPTHLIKTRGQQVTLRCSPKSGHDTVSWYQQALGQGPQFIFQYYEEEERQRGNFPDRFSGHQFPNYSSELNVNALLLGDSALYLCASSLRLMGHTEAFFGQGTRLTVV.

The CDR3 DNA reads as TGTGCCAGCAGCCTTGGACAGAACTACGAGCAGTACGTC. It codes for CASSLGQNYEQYV. The chain joins TRBV7-9 to TRBJ2-7; a possible D gene is TRBD1 (6 bases). This CDR3 has 13 amino acids. Between the trimmed V and J ends, which lost 5 bases and 3 bases, there was a span of 11 bases. CDR1 is SEHNR, CDR2 FQNEAQ, per germline (reference sequence).

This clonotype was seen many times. In nucleotides, the CDR3 is TGCGCCAGCAGACACACTCCGGGACACGTGAACACTGAAGCTTTCTTT. As protein: CASRHTPGHVNTEAFF. The chain combines TRBV4-1 with TRBJ1-1, with a weak D call TRBD1 (6 bases). In germline, CDR1 is MGHRA, CDR2 YSYEKL. This CDR3 spans 16 amino acids. The V end lost 6 bases, the J end lost 0 bases, and 17 bases lay between the germline ends.

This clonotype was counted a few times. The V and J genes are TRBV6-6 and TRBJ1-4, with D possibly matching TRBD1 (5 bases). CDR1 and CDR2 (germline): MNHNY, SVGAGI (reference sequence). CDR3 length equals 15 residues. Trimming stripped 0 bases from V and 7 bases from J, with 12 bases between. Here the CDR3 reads CASSYSGGMREKLFF. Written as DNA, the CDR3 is TGTGCCAGCAGTTACTCCGGGGGGATGCGTGAAAAACTGTTTTTT.

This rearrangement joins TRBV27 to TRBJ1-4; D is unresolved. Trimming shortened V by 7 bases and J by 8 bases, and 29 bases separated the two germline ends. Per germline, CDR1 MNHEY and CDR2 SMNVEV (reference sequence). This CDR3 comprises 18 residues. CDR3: CASTPWGGRTREREKLFF. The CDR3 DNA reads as TGTGCCAGCACTCCTTGGGGAGGTCGAACTCGAGAGCGGGAAAAACTGTTTTTT.